Below, 29 T cell receptor beta chains from the same sample are listed, as sequenced in a study of T-cell reconstitution after alpha-beta-depleted transplantation in children. Study-wide points: One year post-transplant, T-cell counts and diversity were largely derived from T cells produced anew.

These receptors' antigens are unknown. Preparation of the TCRbeta library was carried out with unique molecular identifiers. TCRdb used MiXCR to reprocess the PCR reads, holding one entry per CDR3 protein. This table holds about 300,000 distinct CDR3 sequences, approximately 7.3% found once. Sample: peripheral blood, taken 360 days after TCRalphabeta/CD19-depleted stem cell transplant. These receptors were taken from a female patient aged 2-15 years who had a stem cell transplant for Fanconi anemia, so the T cells may come from the graft donor.

This clonotype was picked up many times. The J gene is TRBJ2-7, the V gene TRBV6-1, with D possibly TRBD2 on 7 matching bases. The V gene's germline CDR1 is MNHNS and CDR2 SASEGT. This CDR3 is 14 amino acids long. The V end was cut by 6 bases, the J end by 4 bases, with 16 bases between. The CDR3, as DNA: TGTGCCAGCAGCCCGGGGAGGGGGGAATACGAGCAGTACTTC. Residues: CASSPGRGEYEQYF.

The CDR3 coding sequence is TGTGCCAGCAGCTTCGCTAGCGGGGGCACAGATACGCAGTATTTT. It specifies CASSFASGGTDTQYF. The chain combines TRBV7-3 with TRBJ2-3, with 9 bases fitting TRBD2. CDR1 SGHTA and CDR2 FQGTGA come from the germline V gene. The CDR3 is 15 amino acids. The V segment lost 3 bases and the J segment 1 base; nucleotides outside the gene matches: 2.

This clonotype occurred a few times. The rearrangement joins TRBV9 to TRBJ1-1; 8 bases align to TRBD1. The CDR3 extends over 13 amino acids. From germline, CDR1 is SGDLS and CDR2 YYNGEE. The V and J ends lost 7 bases and 2 bases, in that order; junction bases with no gene match: 4. CDR3 sequence: CASSGQGNTEAFF. CDR3 bases: TGTGCCAGCTCCGGACAGGGAAACACTGAAGCTTTCTTT. Complete variable domain (other parts from reference TRBV9 and TRBJ1-1): DSGVTQTPKHLITATGQRVTLRCSPRSGDLSVYWYQQSLDQGLQFLIQYYNGEERAKGNILERFSAQQFPDLHSELNLSSLELGDSALYFCASSGQGNTEAFFGQGTRLTVV.

This clonotype was counted ten times or more. This chain joins TRBV27 and TRBJ1-2; 7 nucleotides match TRBD1. With V trimmed by 3 bases and J by 2 bases, 3 bases remained unmatched. The CDR3 length is 14 residues. Looked up from germline, CDR1 is MNHEY and CDR2 is SMNVEV (reference sequence). The CDR3 is CASSLTGPNYGYTF. The CDR3 bases are TGTGCCAGCAGTTTGACAGGGCCCAACTATGGCTACACCTTC.

This clonotype has ten or more counts. CDR3 residues: CSAQAHSYNEQFF. The CDR3 bases are TGCAGTGCCCAGGCTCACTCCTACAATGAGCAGTTCTTC. J is TRBJ2-1 and V is TRBV20-1; no firm D call. Germline V lookup: CDR1 DFQATT, CDR2 SNEGSKA (reference sequence). Deletions cut 6 bases from V and 0 bases from J, with 9 bases between. The CDR3 is 13 amino acids.

The table lists this clonotype with a few counts. The chain is built from TRBV13 and TRBJ2-3; D remains unclear. The CDR3 loop spans 12 amino acids. V was cut by 3 bases and J by 7 bases, with 8 bases left in between. Germline CDR1 and CDR2: PRHDT and FYEKMQ (reference sequence). The CDR3 spells CASSLDLHTQYF. In DNA form, the CDR3 reads TGTGCCAGCAGCTTGGACCTCCATACGCAGTATTTT.

This clonotype was seen ten or more times. The rearrangement links TRBV20-1 to TRBJ2-7; 9 bases are shared with TRBD1. Looked up from germline, CDR1 is DFQATT and CDR2 is SNEGSKA (reference sequence). The ends lost 5 bases at V and 10 bases at J; junction bases unmatched: 6. This CDR3 has 11 amino acids. The CDR3 loop reads CSAVQGAKQYF. The CDR3 nucleotides are TGCAGTGCTGTACAGGGGGCCAAACAGTACTTC.

A few counts support this clonotype. The chain combines TRBV5-8 with TRBJ1-2; 11 bases are a match to TRBD1. The length of the CDR3 is 15 residues. CDR1 and CDR2 from the germline V gene are SGHTS and YDEGEE. With 5 bases clipped from V and 4 bases from J, the junction kept 7 bases outside the gene matches. The CDR3 coding sequence is TGTGCCAGCAGGCGGCCGGGACAGGGGGGCTATGGCTACACCTTC. Encoded protein: CASRRPGQGGYGYTF. Together with reference TRBV5-8 and TRBJ1-2, the CDR3 gives the full variable domain: EAGVTQSPTHLIKTRGQQATLRCSPISGHTSVYWYQQALGLGLQFLLWYDEGEERNRGNFPPRFSGRQFPNYSSELNVNALELEDSALYLCASRRPGQGGYGYTFGSGTRLTVV.

This clonotype was detected a few times. The J gene is TRBJ2-3, the V gene TRBV7-3; possibly TRBD2 for D (5 bases). CDR3 length equals 11 residues. The V gene lost 5 bases and the J gene lost 7 bases, with 7 bases spanning the gap. Per the germline V gene, CDR1 is SGHTA and CDR2 is FQGTGA. The CDR3 spells CASSAGNTQYF. CDR3 bases: TGTGCCAGCAGCGCCGGGAATACGCAGTATTTT.

This clonotype has ten or more counts. The chain combines TRBV6-5 with TRBJ2-2; TRBD2 aligns across 8 bases. V was clipped by 7 bases and J by 5 bases; unmatched bases: 12. The CDR3 length is 16 residues. Looked up from germline, CDR1 is MNHEY and CDR2 is SVGAGI. CDR3 loop: CASIGGGIYRTGELFF. CDR3 DNA: TGTGCCAGCATCGGGGGGGGCATTTACAGGACCGGGGAGCTGTTTTTT.

This clonotype was found many times. The genes are TRBV4-3 and TRBJ1-1, with 10 bases that match TRBD1. In germline, CDR1 is LGHNA, CDR2 YSLEER. The CDR3 spans 15 residues. V gave up 2 bases and J gave up 5 bases; unmatched junction bases: 5. The CDR3 sequence is CASSQLDRGGTEAFF. In DNA form, the CDR3 reads TGCGCCAGCAGCCAACTGGACAGGGGGGGGACTGAAGCTTTCTTT.

This rearrangement joins TRBV11-1 to TRBJ1-1, with a tentative D call TRBD1 (5 bases). The germline V and J ends were trimmed by 5 bases and 4 bases, with 11 bases remaining between them. CDR1 is SGHAT, CDR2 FQDESV, per germline (reference sequence). The length of the CDR3 is 13 residues. CDR3 nucleotides: TGTGCCAGCAGCCTGACAGCTGGCACTGAAGCTTTCTTT. It specifies CASSLTAGTEAFF.

The CDR3 region has the DNA TGCAGTGGGACACTAATAGGAGCCGGGGAGCTGTTTTTT. It codes for CSGTLIGAGELFF. The rearrangement links TRBV20-1 to TRBJ2-2; possibly TRBD1 for D (5 bases). Trimming cost V 7 bases and J 6 bases, with 15 bases left between them. This CDR3 has 13 residues. From germline, CDR1 is DFQATT and CDR2 SNEGSKA (reference sequence).

The chain uses TRBV5-6 and TRBJ1-1, with 8 bases fitting TRBD1. Trimming took 0 bases from V and 4 from J; bases not matched to a gene: 8. Per germline, CDR1 SGHDT and CDR2 YYEEEE. This CDR3 is 16 amino acids long. The CDR3 sequence is CASSLVDRGRGTEAFF. The DNA of the CDR3 is TGTGCCAGCAGCTTGGTCGACAGGGGAAGGGGCACTGAAGCTTTCTTT.

J is TRBJ2-7 and V is TRBV30; unclear D gene. Germline CDR1 reads GTSNPN; CDR2 reads SVGIG (reference sequence). V was pared by 0 bases and J by 6 bases, with 6 bases between. The CDR3 totals 11 residues. CDR3 sequence (DNA): TGTGCCTGGAGTGTTAGTCCCGAGCAGTACTTC. Amino acids: CAWSVSPEQYF.

This chain joins TRBV10-3 and TRBJ1-2; D gene ambiguous. The germline V gene has CDR1 ENHRY and CDR2 SYGVKD. Between the trimmed V and J ends, which lost 4 bases and 4 bases, there was a span of 7 bases. There are 12 residues in the CDR3. CDR3 region: CAISGHSYGYTF. In DNA, the CDR3 is TGTGCCATCAGTGGCCACAGCTATGGCTACACCTTC.

Many counts were recorded for this clonotype. The chain is built from TRBV5-1 and TRBJ2-5; D might be TRBD2 (6 bases). Germline V gives CDR1 SGHRS, CDR2 YFSETQ. The CDR3 loop spans 14 amino acids. V was pared by 1 base and J by 2 bases, with 9 bases between. Here the CDR3 DNA reads TGCGCCAGCAGCTTGCGCGGGGTGCAAGAGACCCAGTACTTC. Residues: CASSLRGVQETQYF.

This clonotype was seen a handful of times. This chain links TRBV5-6 with TRBJ2-7; 7 bases line up with TRBD2. With 0 bases clipped from V and 2 bases from J, the junction kept 5 bases outside the gene matches. The CDR3 is made up of 15 amino acids. Looked up from germline, CDR1 is SGHDT and CDR2 is YYEEEE. The CDR3, as DNA: TGTGCCAGCAGCTTGGCGGGGGGTGATCCCTACGAGCAGTACTTC. This encodes CASSLAGGDPYEQYF.

This chain links TRBV27 with TRBJ1-1, with a possible D match to TRBD1 (5 bases). CDR1 is MNHEY and CDR2 is SMNVEV in the germline V gene (reference sequence). The germline V and J ends were trimmed by 5 bases and 2 bases, with 18 bases remaining between them. The CDR3 contains 16 residues. The CDR3 is CASSTAGTLLNTEAFF. The CDR3 coding sequence is TGTGCCAGCAGTACAGCCGGGACGCTGCTTAACACTGAAGCTTTCTTT.

The chain carries TRBV20-1 and TRBJ1-5; the D is unclear. CDR1 and CDR2 (germline): DFQATT, SNEGSKA (reference sequence). The CDR3 has 11 amino acids. The CDR3 DNA reads TGCGGAGTCCTTGGGAATCAGCCCCAGCATTTT. Translation: CGVLGNQPQHF.

This clonotype was seen ten or more times. V and J are TRBV10-3 and TRBJ2-2; D ambiguous. CDR3 size: 13 residues. V lost 7 bases, J lost 0 bases, and 6 bases lay in between. Germline CDR1 reads ENHRY; CDR2 reads SYGVKD. CDR3 DNA: TGTGCCATCATGGCAGCGAACACCGGGGAGCTGTTTTTT. It is translated as CAIMAANTGELFF.

This clonotype was recorded at least ten times. This rearrangement joins TRBV27 to TRBJ2-2; D uncertain. The CDR3 has 14 amino acids. Trimming removed 3 bases at V and 1 base at J, with 6 bases between. The germline V gene encodes CDR1 MNHEY and CDR2 SMNVEV (reference sequence). CDR3 region: CASSLNGNTGELFF. The CDR3 nucleotides read TGTGCCAGCAGTTTGAACGGGAACACCGGGGAGCTGTTTTTT.

This clonotype was seen ten or more times. This chain connects TRBV20-1 to TRBJ2-1, with D possibly matching TRBD2 (6 bases). V was shortened by 3 bases and J by 0 bases, with 9 bases between the two germline ends. Germline V CDR1 and CDR2: DFQATT, SNEGSKA (reference sequence). CDR3 length: 14 amino acids. The CDR3 here is CSASGGTSYNEQFF. CDR3 nucleotides: TGCAGTGCTAGTGGAGGGACCTCCTACAATGAGCAGTTCTTC.

This clonotype was detected ten times or more. The chain carries TRBV20-1 and TRBJ1-5, with 9 bases aligning to TRBD1. The CDR3 contains 15 residues. CDR1 is DFQATT and CDR2 is SNEGSKA in the germline V gene (reference sequence). The junction had 6 bases not matched to a gene; V was cut back by 4 bases and J by 2 bases. CDR3 amino acids: CSATGTGTRNQPQHF. CDR3 DNA: TGCAGTGCTACCGGGACAGGGACTCGCAATCAGCCCCAGCATTTT.

This clonotype showed up many times. V and J are TRBV7-8 and TRBJ2-3; D perhaps matches TRBD2 (6 bases). The V gene lost 1 base and the J gene lost 4 bases, with 9 bases spanning the gap. The germline gives CDR1 SGHVS, CDR2 FQNEAQ. CDR3 size: 14 residues. CDR3 amino acids: CASSLVGGSDTQYF. In nucleotides, the CDR3 is TGTGCCAGCAGCTTAGTGGGGGGATCAGATACGCAGTATTTT.

This clonotype was counted ten times or more. This chain connects TRBV7-9 to TRBJ2-3, with D maybe TRBD2 (5 bases). CDR3 length: 17 amino acids. CDR1 and CDR2 from the germline V gene are SEHNR and FQNEAQ (reference sequence). Trimming removed 3 bases at V and 0 bases at J, with 16 bases between. CDR3 sequence: CASSFPDRGPSTDTQYF. Here the CDR3 DNA reads TGTGCCAGCAGCTTCCCAGACCGGGGTCCTAGCACAGATACGCAGTATTTT.

This clonotype has ten or more counts. The chain carries TRBV15 and TRBJ2-5; 7 bases agree with TRBD2. The CDR3 runs 15 residues. V gave up 1 base and J gave up 2 bases; unmatched junction bases: 4. Germline assignment: CDR1 LNHNV and CDR2 YYDKDF (reference sequence). This chain's CDR3 is CATSRGASGQETQYF. In DNA, the CDR3 is TGTGCCACCAGCAGAGGGGCTAGCGGACAAGAGACCCAGTACTTC.

This clonotype turned up a few times. The chain links TRBV14 to TRBJ2-5; D possibly corresponds to TRBD1 (6 bases). There are 15 residues in the CDR3. Per germline, CDR1 SGHDN and CDR2 FVKESK. Deletions cut 4 bases from V and 5 bases from J, with 17 bases between. CDR3 in amino acids: CASSPWGLAPETQYF. The CDR3 DNA sequence: TGTGCCAGCAGCCCTTGGGGGCTGGCACCCGAGACCCAGTACTTC.

V and J are TRBV6-2 or TRBV6-3 and TRBJ2-3; D remains ambiguous. The germline V and J ends were trimmed by 4 bases and 0 bases, with 11 bases remaining between them. The germline V gene encodes CDR1 MNHEY and CDR2 SVGEGT. This CDR3 contains 15 residues. The CDR3 reads CASSWAGVSTDTQYF. The CDR3 DNA is TGTGCCAGCAGTTGGGCAGGCGTGAGCACAGATACGCAGTATTTT.